The 20 T cell receptor beta chains given below trace back to one sample, sequenced in a study of shared clonotypes between healthy human individuals. Measured with immunoSEQ multiplex PCR; TCRdb has only the in-frame clones, and not every one. The sample yields under 2,000,000 clones, over 85% seen once. CD45RO-negative, CCR7-selected cells formed the naive CD8 fraction, which excluded terminally differentiated effector memory CD45RA+ cells. The sequencing input was naive CD8+ T cells sorted from blood. These TCRs come from a man aged 18 to 30 in good health.

The V gene is TRBV9, the J gene TRBJ2-3, with D possibly matching TRBD1 (5 bases). The germline gives CDR1 SGDLS, CDR2 YYNGEE. Trimming pared 0 bases from V and 0 bases from J, leaving 17 bases between. The CDR3 is 18 residues long. CDR3 amino acids: CASSVVKGRPKSTDTQYF. CDR3 coding DNA: TGTGCCAGCAGCGTAGTTAAGGGGCGGCCAAAAAGCACAGATACGCAGTATTTT.

The chain recombines TRBV19 with TRBJ1-2; 7 nucleotides align to TRBD1. Germline CDR1 is LNHDA and CDR2 is SQIVND (reference sequence). V lost 9 bases and J lost 2; bases outside the gene matches: 6. There are 13 residues in the CDR3. For the CDR3, the DNA is TGTGCCAGCACGGACAGGCCGAACTATGGCTACACCTTC. This codes for CASTDRPNYGYTF.

J is TRBJ2-2 and V is TRBV9; 10 bases fit TRBD2. Germline V gene lookup returns CDR1 SGDLS and CDR2 YYNGEE. The CDR3 extends over 14 amino acids. Trimming took 4 bases from V and 5 from J; bases not matched to a gene: 2. The CDR3 DNA reads TGTGCCAGCAGCCCGGGACTAGCGACCGGGGAGCTGTTTTTT. It translates to CASSPGLATGELFF. The complete variable domain, with remaining parts taken from reference TRBV9 and TRBJ2-2, reads DSGVTQTPKHLITATGQRVTLRCSPRSGDLSVYWYQQSLDQGLQFLIQYYNGEERAKGNILERFSAQQFPDLHSELNLSSLELGDSALYFCASSPGLATGELFFGEGSRLTVL.

This chain uses TRBV28 with TRBJ2-7, with a weak D call TRBD1 (6 bases). The CDR3 runs to 21 residues. V was trimmed by 3 bases and J by 0 bases, leaving 30 bases between them. Germline V gene lookup returns CDR1 MDHEN and CDR2 SYDVKM. The CDR3 region has the DNA TGTGCCAGCAGTTTTTCCCCAGGCAGGGGCGGACAGTTTATGGGCTCCTACGAGCAGTACTTC. Amino acids: CASSFSPGRGGQFMGSYEQYF.

The V and J genes are TRBV29-1 and TRBJ2-7; D is possibly TRBD1 (6 bases). Trimming removed 4 bases at V and 3 bases at J, with 13 bases between. From germline, CDR1 is SQVTM and CDR2 ANQGSEA. The CDR3 extends over 13 amino acids. CDR3 bases: TGCAGCGTTGGGGGGCTGGTCAACTACGAGCAGTACTTC. Protein sequence: CSVGGLVNYEQYF.

Regarding this clone: This sample also contains other DNA sequences that code for the same CDR3. This chain links TRBV7-9 with TRBJ2-7, with TRBD1 matching over 7 bases. This CDR3 has 14 residues. V shed 3 bases and J 2 bases; nucleotides not matched to a gene: 4. Germline-derived CDR1 and CDR2 are SEHNR and FQNEAQ (reference sequence). The CDR3 region has the DNA TGTGCCAGCAGCTTTAGGGACAGTCCCTACGAGCAGTACTTC. Protein product: CASSFRDSPYEQYF. Filled out from reference TRBV7-9 and TRBJ2-7, the complete variable domain reads DTGVSQNPRHKITKRGQNVTFRCDPISEHNRLYWYRQTLGQGPEFLTYFQNEAQLEKSRLLSDRFSAERPKGSFSTLEIQRTEQGDSAMYLCASSFRDSPYEQYFGPGTRLTVT.

The chain couples TRBV28 to TRBJ2-1, with TRBD2 identical over 9 bases. The germline V gene has CDR1 MDHEN and CDR2 SYDVKM. This CDR3 contains 15 residues. V lost 3 bases and J lost 7; bases outside the gene matches: 7. CDR3 DNA: TGTGCCAGCAGTTTTGGCGGGAGGGTATTGAATGAGCAGTTCTTC. Its protein product is CASSFGGRVLNEQFF.

Points on this clone: A junction boundary mismatches the germline segment, possibly from a read error. V usage is TRBV7-7 and J usage is TRBJ1-2; no definite D call. The CDR3 sequence is 16 residues long. Germline loops: CDR1 SSHAT, CDR2 FNYEAQ (reference sequence). CDR3 bases: TGTGCTAGCAGCCTAAGGAGAGGCAAAGGTAGGTATGGCTACACCTTC. It specifies CASSLRRGKGRYGYTF.

The count of this clone is one. This chain links TRBV11-2 with TRBJ2-2, with TRBD2 matching 7 bases. CDR1 is SGHAT, CDR2 FQNNGV, per germline. V was pared by 0 bases and J by 5 bases, with 6 bases of the junction left unmatched. The CDR3 sequence is 16 residues long. CDR3 coding DNA: TGTGCCAGCAGCTTAGATGGGAGGGCCTTAACCGGGGAGCTGTTTTTT. Translating gives CASSLDGRALTGELFF.

The chain combines TRBV27 with TRBJ2-3; perhaps TRBD1 as D (6 bases). The V end lost 8 bases, the J end lost 6 bases, and 18 bases lay between the germline ends. The germline gives CDR1 MNHEY, CDR2 SMNVEV (reference sequence). The CDR3 extends over 14 amino acids. CDR3 in amino acids: CASRQGLEWDTQYF. The CDR3 region has the DNA TGTGCCAGCCGTCAGGGGCTGGAGTGGGATACGCAGTATTTT.

This clone has just a few counts. As DNA, the CDR3 is TGTGCCAGTAGTCCAAGGACGGCTAATGAGCAGTTCTTC. It yields the protein CASSPRTANEQFF. This rearrangement joins TRBV19 to TRBJ2-1; D not resolved. V was trimmed by 5 bases and J by 7 bases, leaving 12 bases between them. The length of the CDR3 is 13 residues. CDR1 LNHDA and CDR2 SQIVND come from the germline V gene (reference sequence).

V usage is TRBV4-1 and J usage is TRBJ2-1; 16 positions match TRBD2. This CDR3 comprises 19 residues. After removal of 1 base from V and 7 bases from J, the junction contained 10 bases not matched to a gene. Germline-derived CDR1 and CDR2 are MGHRA and YSYEKL. The CDR3 spells CASSQVLGLAGGTGNEQFF. In DNA form, the CDR3 reads TGCGCCAGCAGCCAAGTCCTGGGACTAGCGGGGGGGACGGGGAATGAGCAGTTCTTC.

This clone is a singleton in its sample. The chain is built from TRBV27 and TRBJ2-2; TRBD1 might be the D (5 bases). Trimming stripped 5 bases from V and 6 bases from J, with 7 bases between. From germline, CDR1 is MNHEY and CDR2 SMNVEV (reference sequence). The CDR3 sequence is 12 residues long. The CDR3 region is CASSPRAGELFF. The CDR3 nucleotides are TGTGCCAGCAGTCCCAGGGCCGGGGAGCTGTTTTTT.

This clone has a single count. This chain uses TRBV29-1 with TRBJ1-4; a possible D gene is TRBD1 (6 bases). The CDR3 is 13 residues long. Deletions cut 7 bases from V and 3 bases from J, with 12 bases between. Germline V gene sequence: CDR1 SQVTM, CDR2 ANQGSEA. The CDR3: CSGRQAANEKLFF. The CDR3 bases are TGCAGCGGAAGACAGGCGGCTAATGAAAAACTGTTTTTT.

This clone was picked up a small number of times. The CDR3 spells CASTSFGDGDSPLHF. The CDR3 nucleotides read TGTGCCAGCACCTCGTTTGGGGACGGAGATTCACCCCTCCACTTT. The V call is TRBV27, the J call TRBJ1-6, with D maybe TRBD1 (5 bases). Germline loops: CDR1 MNHEY, CDR2 SMNVEV (reference sequence). Trimming took 7 bases from V and 8 from J, leaving 18 bases between them. The CDR3 loop spans 15 amino acids.

This clone was observed a single time. The V call is TRBV29-1, the J call TRBJ2-2, with 10 nucleotides matching TRBD2. The CDR3 sequence is 15 residues long. Germline V CDR1 and CDR2: SQVTM, ANQGSEA. Trimming removed 2 bases from V and 3 bases from J; junction bases left unmatched: 3. In nucleotides, the CDR3 is TGCAGCGTTGAACTAGCGGGAGAGTACACCGGGGAGCTGTTTTTT. Its protein product is CSVELAGEYTGELFF.

The gene calls are TRBV11-1 and TRBJ2-5; a possible D gene is TRBD1 (5 bases). The germline CDR1 and CDR2 sequences are SGHAT and FQDESV (reference sequence). The CDR3 loop spans 14 amino acids. V dropped 3 bases and J dropped 5 bases, with 13 bases sitting between them. CDR3 coding DNA: TGTGCCAGCAGCTTGGGGTGGGGCCCGGAGACCCAGTACTTC. The encoded protein is CASSLGWGPETQYF.

On this clone: Other DNA sequences in the sample encode the same CDR3. V usage is TRBV27 and J usage is TRBJ2-1; 9 bases match TRBD2. The J segment lost 4 bases and the V segment lost 2 bases, leaving 6 bases of the junction unmatched. The CDR3 sequence is 16 residues long. The germline gives CDR1 MNHEY, CDR2 SMNVEV (reference sequence). Here the CDR3 DNA reads TGTGCCAGCAGTTTAATCAGCGGGGGGCCTTACAATGAGCAGTTCTTC. It translates to CASSLISGGPYNEQFF.

The rearrangement joins TRBV27 to TRBJ2-1; 10 positions agree with TRBD2. This CDR3 has 15 amino acids. The junction had 6 bases not matched to a gene; V was cut back by 3 bases and J by 7 bases. Per germline, CDR1 MNHEY and CDR2 SMNVEV (reference sequence). CDR3 DNA: TGTGCCAGCAGTTTGTCCAGCGGGAGGGGAAATGAGCAGTTCTTC. This translates into CASSLSSGRGNEQFF.

The chain links TRBV7-8 to TRBJ2-7, with TRBD2 matching over 10 bases. The length of the CDR3 is 15 residues. The junction had 7 bases not matched to a gene; V was cut back by 5 bases and J by 3 bases. CDR1 is SGHVS and CDR2 is FQNEAQ in the germline V gene. The CDR3 DNA sequence: TGTGCCAGCAGCCCTTGGGGGACTAGCGACTACGAGCAGTACTTC. Its protein is CASSPWGTSDYEQYF.